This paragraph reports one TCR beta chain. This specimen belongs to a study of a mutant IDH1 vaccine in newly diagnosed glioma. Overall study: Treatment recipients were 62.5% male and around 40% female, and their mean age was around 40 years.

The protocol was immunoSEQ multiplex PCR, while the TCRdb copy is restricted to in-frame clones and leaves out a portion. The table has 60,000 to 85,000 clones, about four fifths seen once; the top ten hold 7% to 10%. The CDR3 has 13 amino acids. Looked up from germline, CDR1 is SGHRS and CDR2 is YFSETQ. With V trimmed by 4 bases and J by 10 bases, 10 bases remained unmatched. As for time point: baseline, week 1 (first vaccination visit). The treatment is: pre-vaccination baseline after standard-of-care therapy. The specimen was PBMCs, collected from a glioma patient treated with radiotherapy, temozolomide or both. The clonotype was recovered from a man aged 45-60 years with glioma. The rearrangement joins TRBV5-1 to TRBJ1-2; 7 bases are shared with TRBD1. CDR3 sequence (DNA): TGCGCCAGCAGCACCGACAGGGACGGAGACTACACCTTC. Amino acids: CASSTDRDGDYTF.